This TCR beta chain was retrieved from a study of human T cells and chemical hapten exposure. Time point denoted: patch test 1, 2 weeks after DPC sensitization. Documented treatment: therapeutic diphenylcyclopropenone sensitization with weekly scalp DPC. This clonotype was recorded a few times. TCRdb analysed the RACE reads with MiXCR anew, one entry per CDR3 protein. The table shows approximately 90,000 distinct CDR3 sequences, with around 12% occurring only once. The sample consisted of whole blood, taken in connection with sensitization to the hapten diphenylcyclopropenone (DPC). The clonotype originates from a woman aged 40 to 49 with alopecia areata. Some clones in this sample may be carry-over from other donors' samples.

For the CDR3, the DNA is TGTGCCAGCAGTTCATATCTCCCGGGACAGGAAGGGTTTAGCACAGATACGCAGTATTTT. The encoded protein is CASSSYLPGQEGFSTDTQYF. This rearrangement joins TRBV28 to TRBJ2-3; 8 nucleotides line up with TRBD1. This CDR3 spans 20 amino acids. CDR1 and CDR2 (germline): MDHEN, SYDVKM. J gave up 0 bases and V 4 bases, and 18 bases lay outside the gene matches. Filled out from reference TRBV28 and TRBJ2-3, the complete variable domain reads DVKVTQSSRYLVKRTGEKVFLECVQDMDHENMFWYRQDPGLGLRLIYFSYDVKMKEKGDIPEGYSVSREKKERFSLILESASTNQTSMYLCASSSYLPGQEGFSTDTQYFGPGTRLTVL.